Reported below is one TCR beta chain. Its antigen is currently unknown. Trimming cost V 1 base and J 3 bases, with 16 bases left between them. Germline V gene lookup returns CDR1 SNHLY and CDR2 FYNNEI. The CDR3 runs to 16 residues. Before thyroid surgery, none of the patients had received any treatment. This sample stems from a study of metastatic and nonmetastatic thyroid tumors. In the study overall: From malignant and benign thyroid patients, repertoires in blood and in tumor or nodule tissue were compared. General observations from the study: Malignant tumors reportedly showed significantly higher TCR beta diversity than benign nodules in both blood and tumor.

Study processing details: The study's classifier, a distant-metastasis tool for papillary thyroid cancer, was built using CDR3 differences across clinicopathological groups. Using MiXCR, TCRdb reanalyzed the PCR reads. None of the V and J calls come from the authors' own analysis; TCRdb made them. The sample includes over 11,000 clones, 23% of them seen just once. The TCR comes from a female donor with papillary thyroid cancer or a benign thyroid nodule (not recorded which). Some clones in this sample may be carry-over from other donors' samples. The sequenced sample was blood. The V gene is TRBV2, the J gene TRBJ2-7; D possibly corresponds to TRBD2 (6 bases). Written as DNA, the CDR3 is TGTGCCAGCAGTGAAGGTTCGGGAGCTTTGGTCTACGAGCAGTACTTC. Translating gives CASSEGSGALVYEQYF.